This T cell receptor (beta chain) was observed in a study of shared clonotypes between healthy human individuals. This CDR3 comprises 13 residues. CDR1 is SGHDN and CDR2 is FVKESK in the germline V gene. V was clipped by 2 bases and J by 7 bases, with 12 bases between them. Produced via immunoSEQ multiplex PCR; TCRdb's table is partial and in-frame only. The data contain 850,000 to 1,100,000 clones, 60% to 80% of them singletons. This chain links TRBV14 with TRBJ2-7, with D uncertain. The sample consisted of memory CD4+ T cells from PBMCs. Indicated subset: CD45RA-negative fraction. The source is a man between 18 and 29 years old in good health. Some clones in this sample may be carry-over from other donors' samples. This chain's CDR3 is CASSQLSRREQYF. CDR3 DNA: TGTGCCAGCAGCCAATTGAGTAGACGGGAGCAGTACTTC.